This record looks at one T cell receptor (beta chain) sequence and its context. The specificity of this receptor is unknown. Nothing much larger sits one base from this clone, and base qualities are not available. The data derive from a study of response to subunit inactivated influenza vaccine (dated by TCRdb to between 2018 and 2020). Describing the broader study: The study used deep quantitative T cell receptor repertoire profiling to track responses to a trivalent subunit inactivated influenza vaccine.

Libraries were built with RT-PCR. TCRdb records Illumina HiSeq 2500 as the sequencer. TCRdb reprocessing: public reads trimmed at Q25 with fastp, clones called with MiXCR, in-frame beta chains kept. Identical CDR3 proteins give one entry, which carries the most common genes and DNA. In all, the sample holds about 650,000 distinct CDR3 sequences, and 14% of those were seen once. The top ten clones comprise roughly 7.2% of the sample. Broader findings and caveats from the paper: It was suggested by the authors that each seasonal influenza vaccination may recruit only a limited number of new T cells.

The specimen was PBMCs from blood, collected about 14 days before vaccination. The sequence was collected from a man in his forties or fifties who received an inactivated influenza vaccine. Donor details come from another sample of the same person, matched by shared clones.

The sequence in DNA is TGTGCCAGCAGTTACACCCCCGGGTGGAACACTGAAGCTTTCTTT. It is translated as CASSYTPGWNTEAFF. The rearranged chain carries TRBV6-2 or TRBV6-3 and TRBJ1-1; the D gene is unclear. The junction carries 11 bases between V and J, which are trimmed by 2 bases and 1 base respectively. The CDR3 sequence holds 15 residues, the cysteine and phenylalanine included. This entry keeps only the CDR3 DNA: 45 bases, framed from base 1. The CDR1 and CDR2 encoded by the germline V gene are MNHEY and SVGEGT.